This T cell receptor beta chain was retrieved from a study of cytomegalovirus exposure and HLA in healthy donors. Regarding the study as a whole: In a later analysis, parvovirus B19, influenza, CMV and Epstein-Barr virus appeared linked to several top co-occurrence clusters.

The CDR3 is made up of 15 amino acids. V lost 4 bases, J lost 7 bases, and 17 bases lay in between. In germline, CDR1 is SGHAT, CDR2 FQNNGV. This PCR relied on a set of 60 Vbeta primers and 13 Jbeta primers. Data came from immunoSEQ multiplex PCR; TCRdb stores just in-frame clones and leaves some out. The sample lists some 210,000 clones, roughly 80% occurring once. Comments on this clone: The antigen remains undetermined.

The TCR originated in a male donor in good health and CMV-seronegative. Sequenced input: PBMCs. The chain couples TRBV11-2 to TRBJ2-1; a weak D match, TRBD1 (6 bases). In nucleotides, the CDR3 is TGTGCCAGCAGCTCCCAACAGGGCGCTAGGAATGAGCAGTTCTTC. This translates into CASSSQQGARNEQFF.